The 28 T cell receptor beta chains below all came from one sample that was sequenced in a study of identical twins. TCRdb used MiXCR to reprocess the 5' RACE reads, holding one entry per CDR3 protein. The data hold some 250,000 distinct CDR3 sequences, with over 9.5% observed a single time. These data were also filed under a second study, of yellow fever vaccine responses in identical twins.

What was sequenced was memory (CD45RO+) T cells sorted from blood. The source of these receptors is a woman in her late teens or twenties in good health.

This chain links TRBV4-3 with TRBJ1-2; TRBD1 might be the D (5 bases). The CDR3 totals 13 residues. Germline V lookup: CDR1 LGHNA, CDR2 YSLEER. The V and J ends lost 4 bases and 4 bases respectively, with 10 bases between them. In DNA, the CDR3 is TGCGCCAGCAGCCCCCGGGGGGGCTATGGCTACACCTTC. Its protein product is CASSPRGGYGYTF.

There are a few counts of this clonotype. This chain joins TRBV24-1 and TRBJ2-7; 11 positions match TRBD1. With 4 bases clipped from V and 1 base from J, the junction kept 5 bases outside the gene matches. This CDR3 has 16 residues. Germline V gene lookup returns CDR1 KGHDR and CDR2 SFDVKD. CDR3 coding DNA: TGTGCCACCAGTGACCGGGGACAGGGGGGTTCCTACGAGCAGTACTTC. Its protein is CATSDRGQGGSYEQYF.

V gene TRBV20-1 combines with J gene TRBJ2-5, with TRBD2 matching 9 bases. Germline-derived CDR1 and CDR2 are DFQATT and SNEGSKA (reference sequence). V shed 0 bases, J shed 4 bases, and the junction held 12 bases outside the gene matches. This CDR3 is 17 amino acids long. The CDR3 sequence: CSARDIQVSGRGETQYF. The CDR3 bases are TGCAGTGCTAGAGATATTCAGGTTAGCGGGAGAGGAGAGACCCAGTACTTC.

This clonotype was seen repeatedly, ten times or more. This sequence joins TRBV5-5 and TRBJ2-3, with D uncertain. V was trimmed by 0 bases and J by 5 bases, leaving 13 bases between them. The CDR3 totals 15 residues. Germline CDR1 SGHKS, CDR2 YYEKEE (reference sequence). CDR3 amino acids: CASSLDGSSVDTQYF. The CDR3 bases are TGTGCCAGCAGCTTGGACGGGTCGAGTGTAGATACGCAGTATTTT. Looking up the rest from reference TRBV5-5 and TRBJ2-3 gives the full variable domain: DAGVTQSPTHLIKTRGQQVTLRCSPISGHKSVSWYQQVLGQGPQFIFQYYEKEERGRGNFPDRFSARQFPNYSSELNVNALLLGDSALYLCASSLDGSSVDTQYFGPGTRLTVL.

This clonotype was recorded a few times. The chain carries TRBV10-2 and TRBJ2-3; D perhaps matches TRBD1 (7 bases). The CDR3 contains 15 residues. Trimming stripped 6 bases from V and 2 bases from J, with 15 bases between. The germline CDR1 and CDR2 sequences are WSHSY and SAAADI. CDR3 DNA: TGCGCCAGCAGCAGGGGGGCGGGATCCACAGATACGCAGTATTTT. This encodes CASSRGAGSTDTQYF.

This clonotype was counted only a few times. The chain links TRBV10-3 to TRBJ2-4; D not certain. Germline values: CDR1 ENHRY, CDR2 SYGVKD. V dropped 10 bases and J dropped 0 bases, with 25 bases sitting between them. This CDR3 has 18 residues. The CDR3 bases are TGTGCCAGACAAGTTTTCATGAATCGGAAACTAGCCAAAAACATTCAGTACTTC. Amino acids: CARQVFMNRKLAKNIQYF.

This clonotype appeared a few times. V and J are TRBV12-3 or TRBV12-4 and TRBJ2-6; D is undetermined. V was clipped by 5 bases and J by 1 base, with 12 bases between them. The CDR3 is made up of 16 amino acids. In DNA form, the CDR3 reads TGTGCCAGCAGTCCCTATCCTACTTCTGGGGCCAACGTCCTGACTTTC. The encoded protein is CASSPYPTSGANVLTF.

This clonotype has more than one count but fewer than ten. This chain uses TRBV20-1 with TRBJ1-1; 7 nucleotides match TRBD1. Per the germline V gene, CDR1 is DFQATT and CDR2 is SNEGSKA (reference sequence). This CDR3 spans 12 amino acids. J lost 7 bases, V lost 3 bases, and 5 bases had no gene match. CDR3 coding DNA: TGCAGTGCTAGTAGACAGGGACTTGAAGCTTTCTTT. Translation: CSASRQGLEAFF.

The chain joins TRBV7-9 to TRBJ2-5; possible D gene TRBD2, 5 bases. Germline CDR1 SEHNR, CDR2 FQNEAQ (reference sequence). V was shortened by 5 bases and J by 2 bases, with 12 bases between the two germline ends. CDR3 length equals 14 residues. The CDR3 region has the DNA TGTGCCAGCAGCCGGGGAGAGAGACAAGAGACCCAGTACTTC. As protein: CASSRGERQETQYF.

The chain combines TRBV20-1 with TRBJ2-4; TRBD1 is a possible D gene (6 bases). V lost 0 bases and J 0 bases, leaving 33 bases between the germline ends. The CDR3 loop spans 23 amino acids. Per germline, CDR1 DFQATT and CDR2 SNEGSKA (reference sequence). This chain's CDR3 is CSARDIRQAQVGRGQLAKNIQYF. The CDR3 DNA is TGCAGTGCTAGAGATATTAGACAAGCACAAGTCGGAAGGGGACAACTAGCCAAAAACATTCAGTACTTC.

This clonotype was detected many times. This sequence joins TRBV10-3 and TRBJ2-3; D call uncertain. V gave up 6 bases and J gave up 6 bases, with 13 bases separating them. This CDR3 contains 13 residues. CDR1 ENHRY and CDR2 SYGVKD come from the germline V gene. CDR3 region: CAIRAPSLDTQYF. Written as DNA, the CDR3 is TGTGCCATCAGGGCCCCCTCGTTGGATACGCAGTATTTT.

The rearrangement links TRBV3-1 to TRBJ2-1, with D perhaps assigned TRBD1 or TRBD2 (5 bases each). There are 16 residues in the CDR3. The germline gives CDR1 LGHDT, CDR2 YNNKEL (reference sequence). V lost 4 bases to trimming and J lost 6 bases, with 19 bases between them. This CDR3 reads CASSRVTGTSRNEQFF. CDR3 DNA sequence: TGTGCCAGCAGCCGAGTCACCGGGACCAGTCGCAATGAGCAGTTCTTC.

This chain joins TRBV24-1 and TRBJ2-1, with 7 positions matching TRBD2. V lost 4 bases, J lost 2 bases, and 7 bases stayed unmatched. The length of the CDR3 is 16 residues. The germline gives CDR1 KGHDR, CDR2 SFDVKD. The DNA for the CDR3 is TGTGCCACCAGTGAAAGTCTCGGGACTACCTACAATGAGCAGTTCTTC. Its translation is CATSESLGTTYNEQFF.

This clonotype came up a few times. The CDR3 region is CASSLVGDLGSPLHF. The DNA for the CDR3 is TGCGCCAGCAGCTTGGTGGGGGACCTAGGATCACCCCTCCACTTT. This sequence joins TRBV5-1 and TRBJ1-6; D is possibly TRBD1 (5 bases). CDR1 and CDR2 (germline): SGHRS, YFSETQ. The length of the CDR3 is 15 residues. V lost 0 bases to trimming and J lost 10 bases, with 14 bases between them.

This clonotype has at least ten counts. The rearrangement uses TRBV20-1 and TRBJ1-5; D perhaps matches TRBD1 (5 bases). This CDR3 spans 14 amino acids. Germline V gene lookup returns CDR1 DFQATT and CDR2 SNEGSKA (reference sequence). The V end lost 0 bases, the J end lost 6 bases, and 12 bases lay between the germline ends. The DNA for the CDR3 is TGCAGTGCTAGAGATCTCAGGGCGGGTCAGCCCCAGCATTTT. Translation gives CSARDLRAGQPQHF.

The chain carries TRBV29-1 and TRBJ2-4; 8 positions match TRBD2. The CDR3 has 18 amino acids. V trimming: 1 base; J trimming: 0 bases; junction bases outside the gene matches: 11. Per the germline V gene, CDR1 is SQVTM and CDR2 is ANQGSEA. The DNA of the CDR3 is TGCAGCGTTGAAGGGGTACTAGCGGATGCCCTAGCCAAAAACATTCAGTACTTC. Translation: CSVEGVLADALAKNIQYF.

This chain joins TRBV6-1 and TRBJ2-1, with D tentatively TRBD1 (5 bases). In germline, CDR1 is MNHNS, CDR2 SASEGT. This CDR3 comprises 15 residues. Trimming removed 6 bases at V and 4 bases at J, with 16 bases between. The CDR3 bases are TGTGCCAGCAGCCTCTTGGGGCAGCTTTACAATGAGCAGTTCTTC. It codes for CASSLLGQLYNEQFF.

A few counts support this clonotype. The CDR3 bases are TGTGCCACCAGCAGAGATTTGGCAGTCAACACTGAAGCTTTCTTT. Translating gives CATSRDLAVNTEAFF. This sequence joins TRBV15 and TRBJ1-1; no firm D call. V lost 0 bases, J lost 2 bases, and 10 bases lay in between. The CDR3 has 15 residues. From germline, CDR1 is LNHNV and CDR2 YYDKDF (reference sequence).

This clonotype occurred a few times. V and J are TRBV7-8 and TRBJ2-3, with 8 nucleotides matching TRBD2. There are 15 residues in the CDR3. The germline CDR1 and CDR2 sequences are SGHVS and FQNEAQ. Losses at the gene ends were 4 bases for V and 8 bases for J; bases not matched to a gene: 11. This chain's CDR3 is CASSSQGLVSGTQYF. Here the CDR3 DNA reads TGTGCCAGCAGCTCGCAGGGACTAGTTTCTGGTACGCAGTATTTT.

The chain carries TRBV19 and TRBJ1-5; D uncertain. V dropped 5 bases and J dropped 7 bases, with 9 bases sitting between them. The germline CDR1 and CDR2 sequences are LNHDA and SQIVND (reference sequence). This CDR3 comprises 12 residues. The DNA for the CDR3 is TGTGCCAGTAGTTTTATGGAGCAGCCCCAGCATTTT. It translates to CASSFMEQPQHF.

The J gene is TRBJ2-6, the V gene TRBV20-1, with D tentatively TRBD1 (7 bases). The length of the CDR3 is 14 residues. The germline V gene encodes CDR1 DFQATT and CDR2 SNEGSKA (reference sequence). The V and J ends lost 6 bases and 4 bases respectively, with 13 bases between them. The CDR3 protein is CSATRGAGANVLTF. The DNA for the CDR3 is TGCAGTGCAACCAGGGGGGCGGGGGCCAACGTCCTGACTTTC.

In DNA form, the CDR3 reads TGTGGGGAGGGACACGGATCAGGGACTGAAGCTTTCTTT. This gives the protein CGEGHGSGTEAFF. The rearrangement links TRBV30 to TRBJ1-1; D possibly corresponds to TRBD1 (6 bases). Germline CDR1 GTSNPN, CDR2 SVGIG (reference sequence). The length of the CDR3 is 13 residues.

The rearrangement uses TRBV5-6 and TRBJ2-5; D remains ambiguous. Germline-derived CDR1 and CDR2 are SGHDT and YYEEEE. V dropped 3 bases and J dropped 2 bases, with 20 bases sitting between them. This CDR3 contains 17 residues. CDR3 sequence (DNA): TGTGCCAGCAGCTCAACGACAAGGTCTGACCTGCAAGAGACCCAGTACTTC. Translating gives CASSSTTRSDLQETQYF.

This clonotype was recorded a few times. The CDR3 here is CAICSGGVSETQYF. CDR3 nucleotide sequence: TGTGCCATCTGTTCTGGAGGAGTGTCAGAGACCCAGTACTTC. The J gene is TRBJ2-5, the V gene TRBV10-3; possible D gene TRBD2, 5 bases. CDR1 ENHRY and CDR2 SYGVKD come from the germline V gene. This CDR3 region has 14 residues. The ends were cut back, 8 bases at V and 4 bases at J, with 17 bases in the middle.

The V and J genes are TRBV10-3 and TRBJ2-5; possibly TRBD2 for D (5 bases). CDR3 length equals 16 residues. Germline CDR1 reads ENHRY; CDR2 reads SYGVKD. Between the trimmed V and J ends, which lost 0 bases and 4 bases, there was a span of 15 bases. The CDR3: CAISESRSAPGETQYF. CDR3 sequence (DNA): TGTGCCATCAGTGAGTCACGTAGCGCGCCGGGAGAGACCCAGTACTTC.

In its sample, this clonotype was seen many times. The J gene is TRBJ1-5, the V gene TRBV2; D not resolved. The germline V and J ends were trimmed by 7 bases and 4 bases, with 14 bases remaining between them. CDR1 and CDR2 from the germline V gene are SNHLY and FYNNEI. The CDR3 spans 14 residues. The CDR3, as DNA: TGTGCCAGCAAGTGGAATCCCGATAATCAGCCCCAGCATTTT. Its translation is CASKWNPDNQPQHF.

The chain couples TRBV4-1 to TRBJ2-5, with D unresolved. V lost 4 bases and J lost 2, with 8 bases in between. The V gene's germline CDR1 is MGHRA and CDR2 YSYEKL. The CDR3 runs 13 residues. CDR3 region: CASSLRRQETQYF. The CDR3 region has the DNA TGCGCCAGCAGCCTCCGGCGGCAAGAGACCCAGTACTTC.

This clonotype was seen repeatedly, ten times or more. The chain uses TRBV5-6 and TRBJ1-4; 10 bases align to TRBD1. Germline trimming cut 2 bases from V and 6 bases from J; bases unmatched to any gene: 1. This CDR3 has 14 amino acids. The germline V gene has CDR1 SGHDT and CDR2 YYEEEE. Here the CDR3 reads CASSFGTGDEKLFF. Written as DNA, the CDR3 is TGTGCCAGCAGCTTTGGGACAGGGGATGAAAAACTGTTTTTT.